These 27 T cell receptor beta chains were sequenced from one sample in a study of blood T cell repertoires in COVID-19. Clones were read by immunoSEQ multiplex PCR, and TCRdb kept only the in-frame ones, dropping some. The sample shows tens of thousands of clones, 80% to 90% of them seen only once. Source material: peripheral blood. Receptors were obtained from a woman aged 55-69 years with acute or convalescent COVID-19.

This clone appeared a single time. The chain links TRBV4-1 to TRBJ2-7, with a possible D match to TRBD2 (6 bases). The CDR3 consists of 14 residues. The V and J ends lost 6 bases and 2 bases respectively, with 14 bases between them. Germline V gene lookup returns CDR1 MGHRA and CDR2 YSYEKL. The DNA of the CDR3 is TGCGCCAGCAGTCGGGACTCCCAGGCCTACGAGCAGTACTTC. Protein sequence: CASSRDSQAYEQYF.

On this clone itself: The same CDR3 arises from other DNA sequences in this sample as well. The chain recombines TRBV6-5 with TRBJ1-5; possible D gene TRBD1, 5 bases. The length of the CDR3 is 12 residues. Germline CDR1 MNHEY, CDR2 SVGAGI. Between the trimmed V and J ends, which lost 6 bases and 2 bases, there was a span of 5 bases. CDR3 bases: TGTGCCAGCAGACAGGGCAATCAGCCCCAGCATTTT. Amino acid sequence: CASRQGNQPQHF.

The sample holds a few counts of this clone. Other DNA sequences in the sample encode the same CDR3. This chain connects TRBV12-3 or TRBV12-4 to TRBJ1-1, with 9 bases lining up with TRBD1. This CDR3 spans 13 amino acids. V lost 8 bases to trimming and J lost 2 bases; unmatched junction nucleotides: 3. CDR3: CASRGQGNTEAFF. The CDR3 bases are TGTGCCAGCCGGGGACAGGGAAACACTGAAGCTTTCTTT.

The rearrangement joins TRBV30 to TRBJ1-4; D is possibly TRBD1 (5 bases). The CDR3 covers 15 residues. The V end lost 0 bases, the J end lost 7 bases, and 15 bases lay between the germline ends. CDR1 GTSNPN and CDR2 SVGIG come from the germline V gene (reference sequence). The CDR3 spells CAWSVPQGGCEKLFF. The CDR3 DNA is TGTGCCTGGAGTGTCCCCCAGGGTGGCTGTGAAAAACTGTTTTTT.

J is TRBJ2-7 and V is TRBV5-5; no definite D call. From germline, CDR1 is SGHKS and CDR2 YYEKEE (reference sequence). This CDR3 contains 13 residues. V was pared by 6 bases and J by 2 bases, with 12 bases between. CDR3 in amino acids: CASTSAGPYEQYF. In nucleotides, the CDR3 is TGTGCCAGCACCTCGGCAGGTCCCTACGAGCAGTACTTC.

V is TRBV7-3 and J is TRBJ1-2; D not resolved. Germline V CDR1 and CDR2: SGHTA, FQGTGA. This CDR3 comprises 14 residues. V was trimmed by 1 base and J by 10 bases, leaving 16 bases between them. The CDR3 sequence is CASSLRASAKNYTF. The CDR3 bases are TGTGCCAGCAGCTTAAGAGCCTCTGCTAAAAACTACACCTTC.

The rearrangement uses TRBV7-9 and TRBJ1-2, with D possibly matching TRBD1 (5 bases). In germline, CDR1 is SEHNR, CDR2 FQNEAQ (reference sequence). Trimming pared 4 bases from V and 7 bases from J, leaving 16 bases between. There are 14 residues in the CDR3. CDR3 residues: CASSSLAGLIGYTF. CDR3 in DNA: TGTGCCAGCAGCTCCCTCGCAGGGTTAATTGGCTACACCTTC.

V is TRBV19 and J is TRBJ2-2; no reliable D call. The germline CDR1 and CDR2 sequences are LNHDA and SQIVND (reference sequence). The V end lost 5 bases, the J end lost 4 bases, and 11 bases lay between the germline ends. The CDR3 is 14 residues long. CDR3 nucleotides: TGTGCCAGTAGTTCCCAGCTAGGCACCGGGGAGCTGTTTTTT. Translated, it gives CASSSQLGTGELFF. Using reference TRBV19 and TRBJ2-2 for the parts outside the CDR3, the full variable domain is DGGITQSPKYLFRKEGQNVTLSCEQNLNHDAMYWYRQDPGQGLRLIYYSQIVNDFQKGDIAEGYSVSREKKESFPLTVTSAQKNPTAFYLCASSSQLGTGELFFGEGSRLTVL.

V usage is TRBV19 and J usage is TRBJ2-3; TRBD1 agrees at 8 bases. Germline loops: CDR1 LNHDA, CDR2 SQIVND (reference sequence). J lost 3 bases, V lost 6 bases, and 5 bases had no gene match. The CDR3 is made up of 14 amino acids. The CDR3 DNA reads as TGTGCCAGTAGCGGACAGGGCGGTACAGATACGCAGTATTTT. Translation: CASSGQGGTDTQYF.

V and J are TRBV7-2 and TRBJ1-5, with TRBD1 matching over 8 bases. The CDR3 is made up of 15 amino acids. In germline, CDR1 is SGHTA, CDR2 FQGNSA. V shed 5 bases and J 3 bases; nucleotides not matched to a gene: 6. In nucleotides, the CDR3 is TGTGCCAGCAGCCTGGGACAGGCTATCAATCAGCCCCAGCATTTT. Its protein is CASSLGQAINQPQHF.

The chain has TRBV9 and TRBJ1-5, with a tentative D call TRBD1 (5 bases). The CDR3 is made up of 14 amino acids. Trimming cost V 0 bases and J 2 bases, with 6 bases left between them. From germline, CDR1 is SGDLS and CDR2 YYNGEE. CDR3 sequence reads: CASSVGGGNQPQHF. The CDR3 region has the DNA TGTGCCAGCAGCGTAGGGGGGGGCAATCAGCCCCAGCATTTT.

The sample holds a few counts of this clone. The chain carries TRBV7-9 and TRBJ2-7; weak D call: TRBD1 (6 bases). The V gene lost 1 base and the J gene lost 5 bases, with 12 bases spanning the gap. Germline lookup yields CDR1 SEHNR and CDR2 FQNEAQ (reference sequence). The CDR3 totals 14 residues. The CDR3: CASSLEVRGNEQYF. CDR3 coding DNA: TGTGCCAGCAGCTTAGAGGTCAGGGGTAACGAGCAGTACTTC.

The rearrangement links TRBV4-1 to TRBJ1-4; a weak D match, TRBD1 (6 bases). V dropped 5 bases and J dropped 0 bases, with 7 bases sitting between them. The CDR3 sequence is 14 residues long. Germline lookup yields CDR1 MGHRA and CDR2 YSYEKL. The CDR3 DNA sequence: TGCGCCAGCAGCGGACAGCCAACTAATGAAAAACTGTTTTTT. This codes for CASSGQPTNEKLFF.

The J gene is TRBJ1-1, the V gene TRBV6-4; D remains ambiguous. The germline CDR1 and CDR2 sequences are MRHNA and SNTAGT. The CDR3 has 15 residues. Trimming removed 4 bases from V and 0 bases from J, with 12 bases in between. Here the CDR3 reads CASSVEGTMNTEAFF. The CDR3 DNA reads TGTGCCAGCAGTGTTGAGGGAACCATGAACACTGAAGCTTTCTTT.

The rearrangement joins TRBV7-9 to TRBJ1-2; 9 bases match TRBD1. CDR3 size: 12 residues. Germline V gene lookup returns CDR1 SEHNR and CDR2 FQNEAQ (reference sequence). The trim removed 11 bases at V and 2 bases at J, leaving 3 bases unmatched. DNA of the CDR3: TGTGCCGGGGGGACAGGGAACTATGGCTACACCTTC. Protein product: CAGGTGNYGYTF.

This chain links TRBV11-3 with TRBJ2-2, with TRBD1 as a possible D gene (5 bases). The germline CDR1 and CDR2 sequences are SGHNT and YENEEA. The V end lost 4 bases, the J end lost 8 bases, and 20 bases lay between the germline ends. The CDR3 contains 16 residues. In nucleotides, the CDR3 is TGTGCCAGCAGCTCCCAGGTGGGGCGTGATAGTGGGGAGCTGTTTTTT. As protein: CASSSQVGRDSGELFF. Combining the CDR3 with reference TRBV11-3 and TRBJ2-2 gives the whole variable domain EAGVVQSPRYKIIEKKQPVAFWCNPISGHNTLYWYLQNLGQGPELLIRYENEEAVDDSQLPKDRFSAERLKGVDSTLKIQPAELGDSAVYLCASSSQVGRDSGELFFGEGSRLTVL.

The genes are TRBV6-5 and TRBJ1-2; a possible D gene is TRBD1 (6 bases). CDR1 is MNHEY, CDR2 SVGAGI, per germline. This CDR3 has 11 residues. Trimming removed 9 bases at V and 2 bases at J, with 7 bases between. The CDR3 here is CASTGNYGYTF. CDR3 bases: TGTGCCAGTACAGGGAACTATGGCTACACCTTC.

V is TRBV20-1 and J is TRBJ1-1; D is perhaps TRBD1 (5 bases). The CDR3 totals 13 residues. V was trimmed by 3 bases and J by 5 bases, leaving 13 bases between them. CDR1 and CDR2 (germline): DFQATT, SNEGSKA (reference sequence). The CDR3 DNA reads as TGCAGTGCTAGTGCCGGGGGTGTTACTGAAGCTTTCTTT. This encodes CSASAGGVTEAFF.

This rearrangement joins TRBV7-9 to TRBJ1-1, with D possibly matching TRBD1 (5 bases). V lost 7 bases, J lost 6 bases, and 15 bases lay in between. CDR1 and CDR2 (germline): SEHNR, FQNEAQ (reference sequence). The CDR3 totals 13 residues. DNA for the CDR3: TGTGCCAGCACCGCTGGGGCAGGGCCTGAAGCTTTCTTT. Translation: CASTAGAGPEAFF.

The V and J genes are TRBV11-3 and TRBJ2-1; 10 bases line up with TRBD2. V dropped 5 bases and J dropped 2; count of bases not matched to a gene: 3. The CDR3 is made up of 15 amino acids. Germline V gives CDR1 SGHNT, CDR2 YENEEA. The chain's CDR3 is CASSPLAGAYNEQFF. CDR3 DNA: TGTGCCAGCAGCCCCCTAGCGGGAGCCTACAATGAGCAGTTCTTC.

The V gene is TRBV21-1, the J gene TRBJ2-7; TRBD1 reflects the table's D call only, with no check against the DNA. TRBV21-1 is deemed a pseudogene. This CDR3 comprises 16 residues. As DNA, the CDR3 is TGTGCCAGCAGCAAAGTCGGAGGACAGGGGACCTACGAGCAGTACTTC. Its translation: CASSKVGGQGTYEQYF.

The chain has TRBV2 and TRBJ1-2; 8 nucleotides agree with TRBD1. Trimming took 5 bases from V and 1 from J; bases not matched to a gene: 6. CDR1 and CDR2 from the germline V gene are SNHLY and FYNNEI. The length of the CDR3 is 15 residues. The CDR3 DNA sequence: TGTGCCAGCAGTCTCGGACAGGGCTTTAACTATGGCTACACCTTC. It translates to CASSLGQGFNYGYTF.

The rearrangement uses TRBV5-1 and TRBJ1-4, with D possibly TRBD1 on 6 matching bases. CDR1 is SGHRS, CDR2 YFSETQ, per germline. Between the trimmed V and J ends, which lost 4 bases and 7 bases, there was a span of 14 bases. This CDR3 is built from 14 residues. The CDR3, as DNA: TGCGCCAGCAGCCCACAGGGAATTGGTGAAAAACTGTTTTTT. Amino acids: CASSPQGIGEKLFF.

The rearrangement joins TRBV30 to TRBJ2-1, with TRBD2 identical over 10 bases. V shed 5 bases and J 4 bases; nucleotides not matched to a gene: 2. Germline CDR1 reads GTSNPN; CDR2 reads SVGIG (reference sequence). This CDR3 is built from 13 residues. The CDR3 reads CAWGLAVYNEQFF. In nucleotides, the CDR3 is TGTGCCTGGGGACTAGCGGTGTACAATGAGCAGTTCTTC. Together with reference TRBV30 and TRBJ2-1, the CDR3 gives the full variable domain: SQTIHQWPATLVQPVGSPLSLECTVEGTSNPNLYWYRQAAGRGLQLLFYSVGIGQISSEVPQNLSASRPQDRQFILSSKKLLLSDSGFYLCAWGLAVYNEQFFGPGTRLTVL.

The chain has TRBV12-3 or TRBV12-4 and TRBJ2-7, with TRBD1 matching over 8 bases. J was trimmed by 5 bases and V by 5 bases; bases with no gene match: 5. The CDR3 runs 13 residues. In nucleotides, the CDR3 is TGTGCCAGCAGTCCGCTGACAGGGGACGAGCAGTACTTC. Amino acids: CASSPLTGDEQYF.

This clone was recorded once. This chain joins TRBV13 and TRBJ2-7; 10 nucleotides align to TRBD1. CDR1 PRHDT and CDR2 FYEKMQ come from the germline V gene (reference sequence). V shed 6 bases, J shed 5 bases, and the junction held 10 bases outside the gene matches. The CDR3 runs to 15 residues. CDR3: CASRSYGTGDHEQYF. CDR3 bases: TGTGCCAGCAGGTCATACGGGACAGGGGACCACGAGCAGTACTTC.

This chain links TRBV2 with TRBJ2-7, with 10 bases matching TRBD2. Germline lookup yields CDR1 SNHLY and CDR2 FYNNEI. The V and J ends lost 7 bases and 5 bases, in that order; junction bases with no gene match: 8. This CDR3 spans 14 amino acids. The CDR3 region has the DNA TGTGCCAGCACAGAACTAGCGGGACTTAACGAGCAGTACTTC. Amino acids: CASTELAGLNEQYF.